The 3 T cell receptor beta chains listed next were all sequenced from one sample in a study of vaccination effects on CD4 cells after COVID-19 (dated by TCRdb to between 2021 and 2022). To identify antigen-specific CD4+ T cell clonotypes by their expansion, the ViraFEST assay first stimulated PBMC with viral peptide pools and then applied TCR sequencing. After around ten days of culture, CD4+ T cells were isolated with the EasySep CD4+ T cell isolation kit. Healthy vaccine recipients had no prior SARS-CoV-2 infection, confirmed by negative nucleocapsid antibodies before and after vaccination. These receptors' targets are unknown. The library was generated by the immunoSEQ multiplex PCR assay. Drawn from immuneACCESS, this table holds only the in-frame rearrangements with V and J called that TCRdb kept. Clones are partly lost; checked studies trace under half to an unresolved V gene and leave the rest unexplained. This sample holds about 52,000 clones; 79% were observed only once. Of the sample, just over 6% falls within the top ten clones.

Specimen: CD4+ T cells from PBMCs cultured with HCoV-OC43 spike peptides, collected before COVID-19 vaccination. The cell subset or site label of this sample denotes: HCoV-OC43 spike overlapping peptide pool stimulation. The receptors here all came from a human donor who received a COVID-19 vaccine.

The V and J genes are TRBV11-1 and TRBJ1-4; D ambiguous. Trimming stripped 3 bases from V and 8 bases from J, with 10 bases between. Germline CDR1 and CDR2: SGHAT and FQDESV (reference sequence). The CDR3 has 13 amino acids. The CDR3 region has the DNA TGTGCCAGCAGCTTCCGGGTCGGAGAAAAACTGTTTTTT. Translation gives CASSFRVGEKLFF.

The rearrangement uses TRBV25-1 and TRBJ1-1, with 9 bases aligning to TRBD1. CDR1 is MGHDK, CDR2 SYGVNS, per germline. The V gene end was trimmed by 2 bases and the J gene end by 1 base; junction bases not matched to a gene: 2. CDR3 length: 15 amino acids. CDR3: CASSEPGQGNTEAFF. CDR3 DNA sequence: TGTGCCAGCAGTGAACCGGGACAGGGGAACACTGAAGCTTTCTTT.

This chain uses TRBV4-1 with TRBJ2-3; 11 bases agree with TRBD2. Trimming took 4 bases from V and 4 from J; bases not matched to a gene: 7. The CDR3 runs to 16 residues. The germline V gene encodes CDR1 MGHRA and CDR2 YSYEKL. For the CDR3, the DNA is TGCGCCAGCAGCCGATTTACTAGCGGGGGTGCAGATACGCAGTATTTT. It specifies CASSRFTSGGADTQYF.